The source of this TCR beta chain is a study of T cell responses to AZD1222 COVID-19 vaccine. The wider study: Pooled samples include second doses given at about 4 or 12 weeks.

Study observations and caveats: Reportedly, nearly half of unique spike TCRs recognized epitopes outside B.1.351/B.1.1.7 mutations. Spike-specific TCR breadth and depth were elevated following two AZD1222 doses.

Here immunoSEQ multiplex PCR was the method, and the copy in TCRdb shows in-frame clones only, minus some. The sample consists of 55,000 to 85,000 clones, around 84% of them appearing once. Germline CDR1 and CDR2: LGHNA and YNFKEQ. This CDR3 spans 18 amino acids. With V trimmed by 4 bases and J by 4 bases, 10 bases remained unmatched. This clone was detected once. Antigen: not known. V is TRBV4-2 and J is TRBJ2-3, with 14 bases lining up with TRBD2. This specimen consisted of peripheral blood, obtained on day 0 of AZD1222 vaccination. This clonotype was obtained from an adult in good health. The CDR3 DNA reads as TGTGCCAGCAGCCTCGGGACTAGCGGGGGTCATCCTGCAGATACGCAGTATTTT. As protein: CASSLGTSGGHPADTQYF.